Below, 30 T cell receptor beta chains from the same sample are listed, as sequenced in a study of T cell responses to AZD1222 COVID-19 vaccine (dated by TCRdb to the early 2020s). Read against the paper, the sample's time point label means: baseline before first vaccination. The method behind the library was the immunoSEQ multiplex PCR assay. TCRdb mirrors the immuneACCESS table, restricted to in-frame sequences. Some clones are absent from its copies; in checked studies, under half trace to an unresolved V gene, and the reason for the others is unknown. The sample table lists approximately 94,000 clones, around nine tenths of them with a count of one. Of the sample, roughly 15% is held by the ten largest clones. The material was peripheral blood, obtained on day 0 of AZD1222 vaccination. These receptors came from an adult in good health.

The chain links TRBV19 to TRBJ2-7, with D tentatively TRBD1 or TRBD2 (5 bases each). The germline V gene encodes CDR1 LNHDA and CDR2 SQIVND (reference sequence). The CDR3 loop spans 15 amino acids. Trimming took off 1 base at V and 2 bases at J, with 12 bases between the two ends. The CDR3 nucleotides read TGTGCCAGTAGTATAGTGCGGCAGGGACCCTACGAGCAGTACTTC. It codes for CASSIVRQGPYEQYF.

This chain joins TRBV6-5 and TRBJ1-5; D gene unclear. Trimming took 7 bases from V and 2 from J, leaving 6 bases between them. Germline-derived CDR1 and CDR2 are MNHEY and SVGAGI. The CDR3 has 12 residues. In nucleotides, the CDR3 is TGTGCCAGCACTACGGGCAATCAGCCCCAGCATTTT. Protein product: CASTTGNQPQHF.

This chain connects TRBV7-9 to TRBJ1-2, with D unresolved. The CDR3 has 12 residues. The V gene lost 5 bases and the J gene lost 5 bases, with 9 bases spanning the gap. The germline gives CDR1 SEHNR, CDR2 FQNEAQ (reference sequence). CDR3 DNA: TGTGCCAGCAGCCGCGACGTTTATGGCTACACCTTC. Its translation is CASSRDVYGYTF.

The chain is built from TRBV5-4 and TRBJ2-7; 12 bases line up with TRBD2. The ends lost 0 bases at V and 5 bases at J; junction bases unmatched: 15. The CDR3 is 19 residues long. CDR1 SGHNT and CDR2 YYREEE come from the germline V gene (reference sequence). The CDR3 sequence: CASSLGTGLAGGPGNEQYF. CDR3 DNA sequence: TGTGCCAGCAGCTTGGGCACTGGGCTAGCGGGAGGGCCTGGAAACGAGCAGTACTTC.

This chain uses TRBV10-1 with TRBJ1-6; 7 bases agree with TRBD1. Germline CDR1 reads WNHNN; CDR2 reads SYGVQD (reference sequence). Unmatched junction bases numbered 3, after V lost 6 bases and J lost 4 bases. This CDR3 is 14 amino acids long. The DNA for the CDR3 is TGCGCCAGCAGCACAGGGGATTATAATTCACCCCTCCACTTT. It specifies CASSTGDYNSPLHF.

The rearrangement uses TRBV5-4 and TRBJ2-7; D may be TRBD1 (6 bases). V lost 5 bases, J lost 1 base, and 13 bases lay in between. CDR3 length equals 14 residues. Germline loops: CDR1 SGHNT, CDR2 YYREEE (reference sequence). The CDR3 DNA is TGTGCCAGCAGAGATGGGGGCAGATCCTACGAGCAGTACTTC. Translating gives CASRDGGRSYEQYF.

V usage is TRBV7-3 and J usage is TRBJ1-5; D gene uncertain. Germline CDR1 reads SGHTA; CDR2 reads FQGTGA. There are 18 residues in the CDR3. The germline V and J ends were trimmed by 5 bases and 0 bases, with 20 bases remaining between them. The CDR3 region is CASSPRALTENSNQPQHF. For the CDR3, the DNA is TGTGCCAGCAGCCCACGCGCACTTACAGAAAATAGCAATCAGCCCCAGCATTTT.

The chain carries TRBV7-9 and TRBJ1-1; D is unresolved. This CDR3 has 13 amino acids. V lost 5 bases and J 0 bases, leaving 7 bases between the germline ends. Germline V CDR1 and CDR2: SEHNR, FQNEAQ (reference sequence). Here the CDR3 reads CASSRPVNTEAFF. The CDR3 region has the DNA TGTGCCAGCAGCCGACCAGTGAACACTGAAGCTTTCTTT.

The chain uses TRBV10-2 and TRBJ1-2; TRBD1 is a possible D gene (6 bases). With 4 bases removed from V and 4 bases from J, the gap between germline ends came to 13 bases. Germline V gene data show CDR1 as WSHSY and CDR2 as SAAADI. The CDR3 has 14 amino acids. CDR3 DNA sequence: TGCGCCAGCAGTGCCGGGACATCGGTCTATGGCTACACCTTC. Amino acids: CASSAGTSVYGYTF.

The V call is TRBV3-1 (or the pseudogene TRBV3-2), the J call TRBJ1-2, with D uncertain. This CDR3 contains 11 residues. Germline V gene lookup returns CDR1 LGHDT and CDR2 YNNKEL (reference sequence). V was shortened by 2 bases and J by 8 bases, with 6 bases between the two germline ends. The chain's CDR3 is CASSQKGGYTF. The CDR3 region has the DNA TGTGCCAGCAGCCAAAAAGGGGGCTACACCTTC.

The chain recombines TRBV15 with TRBJ1-1; D possibly corresponds to TRBD1 (6 bases). The CDR3 covers 14 residues. Trimming left V 5 bases short and J 7 bases short, with 17 bases between. CDR1 LNHNV and CDR2 YYDKDF come from the germline V gene (reference sequence). The CDR3 spells CATSPWGGRGEAFF. CDR3 DNA: TGTGCCACCAGCCCATGGGGGGGGCGCGGTGAAGCTTTCTTT.

The CDR3 reads CASSLYSTGEGYRLFF. CDR3 DNA sequence: TGTGCCAGCAGCTTATATTCGACAGGGGAGGGCTATAGACTGTTTTTT. The V and J genes are TRBV11-2 and TRBJ1-4, with TRBD1 identical over 8 bases. Germline CDR1 SGHAT, CDR2 FQNNGV. Trimming at V came to 2 bases and at J to 13 bases, leaving 15 bases not matched to a gene. The CDR3 consists of 16 residues.

The chain couples TRBV4-1 to TRBJ2-2, with TRBD2 identical over 11 bases. The germline gives CDR1 MGHRA, CDR2 YSYEKL. This CDR3 has 19 amino acids. Unmatched junction bases numbered 7, after V lost 1 base and J lost 0 bases. The CDR3 DNA reads as TGCGCCAGCAGCCAAGGGTTTAGCGGGAGGGCTACGAACACCGGGGAGCTGTTTTTT. Translating gives CASSQGFSGRATNTGELFF.

The chain links TRBV29-1 to TRBJ2-7; the D is unclear. Germline V gene data show CDR1 as SQVTM and CDR2 as ANQGSEA. V was trimmed by 5 bases and J by 2 bases, leaving 16 bases between them. The length of the CDR3 is 14 residues. The CDR3, as DNA: TGCAGCGTTATGCTAGTTTCCCCCGCCTACGAGCAGTACTTC. Residues: CSVMLVSPAYEQYF.

Only one count was recorded for this clone. This chain joins TRBV4-1 and TRBJ1-2, with D maybe TRBD1 (6 bases). Germline CDR1 and CDR2: MGHRA and YSYEKL. The CDR3 has 16 residues. V gave up 0 bases and J gave up 6 bases, with 17 bases separating them. The CDR3 protein is CASSQDLTGIANGYTF. The CDR3, as DNA: TGCGCCAGCAGCCAAGACCTAACAGGGATAGCAAATGGCTACACCTTC.

This chain joins TRBV6-4 and TRBJ1-1; D not certain. The CDR3 has 10 amino acids. CDR1 and CDR2 (germline): MRHNA, SNTAGT. V shed 10 bases and J shed 7 bases, with 10 bases lying between them. CDR3 loop: CATTRIEAFF. The CDR3 DNA reads TGTGCCACAACCCGAATTGAAGCTTTCTTT.

V gene TRBV5-4 combines with J gene TRBJ1-1, with 7 bases identical to TRBD1. Germline CDR1 and CDR2: SGHNT and YYREEE (reference sequence). The CDR3 runs to 15 residues. V trimming: 4 bases; J trimming: 1 base; junction bases outside the gene matches: 7. The CDR3 sequence: CASSALDRRNTEAFF. CDR3 nucleotide sequence: TGTGCCAGCAGCGCGCTGGACAGGAGGAACACTGAAGCTTTCTTT.

The chain links TRBV2 to TRBJ1-1; 7 bases agree with TRBD1. CDR3 length: 13 amino acids. Per the germline V gene, CDR1 is SNHLY and CDR2 is FYNNEI. The V and J ends lost 8 bases and 0 bases, in that order; junction bases with no gene match: 3. The CDR3 DNA sequence: TGTGCCAGCGGGGGACAGATGAACACTGAAGCTTTCTTT. It encodes CASGGQMNTEAFF.

The V gene is TRBV4-1, the J gene TRBJ1-1, with D unresolved. V was clipped by 4 bases and J by 0 bases, with 6 bases between them. The CDR3 runs to 13 residues. Germline V gene lookup returns CDR1 MGHRA and CDR2 YSYEKL. The CDR3 region is CASSPRMNTEAFF. The CDR3 DNA is TGCGCCAGCAGCCCTCGGATGAACACTGAAGCTTTCTTT.

The chain employs TRBV19 and TRBJ1-1; no clear D. Germline V lookup: CDR1 LNHDA, CDR2 SQIVND (reference sequence). Trimming cost V 3 bases and J 1 base, with 9 bases left between them. The CDR3 sequence is 14 residues long. The chain's CDR3 is CASSIWTGNTEAFF. The CDR3 DNA reads as TGTGCCAGTAGTATTTGGACTGGGAACACTGAAGCTTTCTTT.

The V gene is TRBV5-8, the J gene TRBJ1-2, with D unresolved. V lost 3 bases, J lost 11 bases, and 17 bases lay in between. CDR3 size: 13 residues. Germline V gives CDR1 SGHTS, CDR2 YDEGEE. The CDR3 here is CASSWVGPVRYTF. CDR3 bases: TGTGCCAGCAGCTGGGTTGGCCCGGTGAGATACACCTTC.

The rearrangement joins TRBV6-5 to TRBJ2-7; perhaps TRBD1 as D (6 bases). The CDR3 runs to 14 residues. Per germline, CDR1 MNHEY and CDR2 SVGAGI. Trimming shortened V by 0 bases and J by 3 bases, and 9 bases separated the two germline ends. The CDR3 here is CASSYSQGNYEQYF. Written as DNA, the CDR3 is TGTGCCAGCAGTTACTCGCAGGGGAACTACGAGCAGTACTTC.

This chain links TRBV5-6 with TRBJ1-6; TRBD1 is a possible D gene (5 bases). The CDR3 extends over 16 amino acids. Germline values: CDR1 SGHDT, CDR2 YYEEEE. V lost 4 bases to trimming and J lost 8 bases, with 19 bases between them. The chain's CDR3 is CASSLRATGGDSPLHF. The CDR3 DNA reads TGTGCCAGCAGCCTACGGGCCACCGGGGGGGATTCACCCCTCCACTTT.

The chain has TRBV28 and TRBJ1-2; 10 bases line up with TRBD1. CDR3 length equals 14 residues. Looked up from germline, CDR1 is MDHEN and CDR2 is SYDVKM. Trimming removed 4 bases from V and 8 bases from J; junction bases left unmatched: 7. CDR3 sequence (DNA): TGTGCCAGCAGTTCCGGACAGGGGGTAGGGGGCTACACCTTC. As protein: CASSSGQGVGGYTF.

The chain joins TRBV7-9 to TRBJ1-1; D perhaps matches TRBD1 (6 bases). This CDR3 has 14 residues. Per the germline V gene, CDR1 is SEHNR and CDR2 is FQNEAQ (reference sequence). V was shortened by 3 bases and J by 2 bases, with 10 bases between the two germline ends. The CDR3 spells CASSLLGGNTEAFF. The DNA of the CDR3 is TGTGCCAGCAGCTTGTTAGGGGGTAACACTGAAGCTTTCTTT.

V is TRBV11-3 and J is TRBJ2-7; D tentatively reads TRBD1 or TRBD2 (6 bases each). The ends were cut back, 6 bases at V and 0 bases at J, with 12 bases in the middle. The CDR3 loop spans 14 amino acids. Germline values: CDR1 SGHNT, CDR2 YENEEA. The CDR3 DNA follows: TGTGCCAGCAGTTCTGGGGGGCGCTCCTACGAGCAGTACTTC. The encoded protein is CASSSGGRSYEQYF.

This clone was counted only a few times. The chain couples TRBV5-1 to TRBJ2-7; no reliable D call. Between the trimmed V and J ends, which lost 0 bases and 4 bases, there was a span of 8 bases. Germline-derived CDR1 and CDR2 are SGHRS and YFSETQ. This CDR3 has 13 residues. CDR3: CASSLEALYEQYF. The CDR3 bases are TGCGCCAGCAGCTTGGAGGCACTTTACGAGCAGTACTTC.

The count of this clone is one. This sequence joins TRBV5-5 and TRBJ1-2; TRBD1 might be the D (5 bases). The V end was cut by 3 bases, the J end by 5 bases, with 14 bases between. CDR3 length: 14 amino acids. Germline CDR1 reads SGHKS; CDR2 reads YYEKEE (reference sequence). The CDR3 DNA sequence: TGTGCCAGCAGCTCAGTGACAGCACCTTATGGCTACACCTTC. Its translation: CASSSVTAPYGYTF.

This clone appeared a few times. Written as DNA, the CDR3 is TGTGCCAGCAGCACCTCCCCCCTCACCGGGACAGGGGGAACCTACGAGCAGTACTTC. Protein product: CASSTSPLTGTGGTYEQYF. This chain links TRBV13 with TRBJ2-7, with TRBD1 matching 11 bases. Germline CDR1 PRHDT, CDR2 FYEKMQ (reference sequence). This CDR3 spans 19 amino acids. V lost 5 bases, J lost 2 bases, and 17 bases stayed unmatched.

The chain carries TRBV6-5 and TRBJ1-1; TRBD1 is a possible D gene (6 bases). Germline CDR1 is MNHEY and CDR2 is SVGAGI. This CDR3 contains 15 residues. With 8 bases removed from V and 4 bases from J, the gap between germline ends came to 20 bases. The CDR3: CASQRFSEGGTEAFF. In DNA form, the CDR3 reads TGTGCCAGCCAAAGATTTTCAGAGGGGGGCACTGAAGCTTTCTTT.